A single TCR beta chain is shown here with its context. Original data processing: Amplifying reference gene primers gave estimates of nucleated cell counts. Sequencing was performed with immunoSEQ multiplex PCR; in TCRdb, only in-frame clones are kept and a portion is missing. That table is the source of V, J and clone size, and D and trimming were worked out from the DNA. Among around 390,000 clones, 80% to 90% were seen once, and the ten largest hold roughly a tenth. This specimen comes from a study of blood T cell repertoires in COVID-19. Across about two dozen US areas, participants ranged in age from roughly 18 to 95 years. The V end was cut by 5 bases, the J end by 7 bases, with 14 bases between. Germline CDR1 KGHSH, CDR2 LQKENI. There are 14 residues in the CDR3.

V usage is TRBV18 and J usage is TRBJ1-4, with D maybe TRBD1 (5 bases). Sequencing was performed on PBMCs or T cells enriched from blood (not recorded which). The receptor was derived from a woman aged 50 to 60 who had recovered from COVID-19. CDR3 nucleotides: TGTGCCAGCTCAAGTCGGAAGGGGATTGAAAAACTGTTTTTT. It codes for CASSSRKGIEKLFF. Combining the CDR3 with reference TRBV18 and TRBJ1-4 gives the whole variable domain NAGVMQNPRHLVRRRGQEARLRCSPMKGHSHVYWYRQLPEEGLKFMVYLQKENIIDESGMPKERFSAEFPKEGPSILRIQQVVRGDSAAYFCASSSRKGIEKLFFGSGTQLSVL.